In its sample, the clone carrying this T cell receptor (beta chain) was seen many times. Its antigen is still unknown. Authors' data handling: The study's classifier, a distant-metastasis tool for papillary thyroid cancer, was built using CDR3 differences across clinicopathological groups. With MiXCR, TCRdb called clones anew from the PCR reads. These V and J calls derive from TCRdb rather than the authors' analysis. In the table there are about 19,000 clones, 20% to 30% of which are singletons. Nobody among the patients had been given any treatment before thyroid surgery. This sample was taken from a study of metastatic and nonmetastatic thyroid tumors. Study as a whole: Comparison of repertoires was carried out across blood and tumor or nodule tissue from malignant and benign thyroid patients.

Germline V lookup: CDR1 MDHEN, CDR2 SYDVKM. The CDR3 is 15 residues long. V lost 2 bases to trimming and J lost 1 base, with 8 bases between them. General study results and limits: According to reports, the diversity of TCR beta was significantly higher in malignant thyroid tumors than in benign nodules, and this held in both blood and tumor samples.

The chain joins TRBV28 to TRBJ2-2, with D unresolved. The sequenced sample consisted of blood. The receptor's source is a male donor with papillary thyroid cancer or a benign thyroid nodule (not recorded which). Some clones in this sample may be carry-over from other donors' samples. Here the CDR3 DNA reads TGTGCCAGCAGTTTACCAGAAAAGAACACCGGGGAGCTGTTTTTT. It codes for CASSLPEKNTGELFF.